Listed here are 28 T cell receptor beta chains from one sample, sequenced in a study of early stage breast cancer tumors. Repertoires were generated with immunoSEQ multiplex PCR, while TCRdb's copy carries only in-frame clones and drops some. The data show fewer than 50,000 clones, over 60% seen once. The specimen sequenced was blood. These receptors were collected from a person between 50 and 60 years old with breast cancer.

This sequence joins TRBV5-1 and TRBJ2-3; D is perhaps TRBD2 (6 bases). V lost 3 bases and J lost 4, with 9 bases in between. CDR3 length: 13 amino acids. CDR1 and CDR2 (germline): SGHRS, YFSETQ. The CDR3 protein is CASSSGGPDTQYF. CDR3 in DNA: TGCGCCAGCAGCTCCGGAGGGCCAGATACGCAGTATTTT.

This clone came up a few times. This rearrangement joins TRBV9 to TRBJ1-3; 7 nucleotides align to TRBD1. V was clipped by 7 bases and J by 2 bases; unmatched bases: 6. CDR1 is SGDLS and CDR2 is YYNGEE in the germline V gene. The CDR3 runs to 14 residues. CDR3 sequence: CASGGGRAGNTIYF. CDR3 DNA: TGTGCCAGCGGAGGGGGCAGGGCTGGAAACACCATATATTTT.

The gene calls are TRBV5-3 and TRBJ1-4; 7 bases fit TRBD1. TRBV5-3 is assigned to the ORF class and has an uncertain function. This CDR3 comprises 16 residues. With V trimmed by 1 base and J by 5 bases, 8 bases remained unmatched. Here the CDR3 reads CARSLSGQKGNEKLFF. As DNA, the CDR3 is TGTGCCAGAAGCTTGTCGGGACAGAAAGGGAATGAAAAACTGTTTTTT.

This clone is termed medium-sized. This chain links TRBV19 with TRBJ1-2; weak D call: TRBD1 (6 bases). V lost 6 bases to trimming and J lost 6 bases, with 14 bases between them. The CDR3 extends over 13 amino acids. The germline gives CDR1 LNHDA, CDR2 SQIVND (reference sequence). The CDR3 DNA reads TGTGCCAGTAGAACCGGGACAACCAATGGCTACACCTTC. The encoded protein is CASRTGTTNGYTF.

This clone has more than one count but fewer than ten. The gene calls are TRBV9 and TRBJ2-4; TRBD2 might be the D (5 bases). The CDR3 contains 14 residues. Germline V lookup: CDR1 SGDLS, CDR2 YYNGEE. V was trimmed by 2 bases and J by 0 bases, leaving 6 bases between them. Here the CDR3 reads CASSVGLAKNIQYF. CDR3 sequence (DNA): TGTGCCAGCAGCGTTGGACTAGCCAAAAACATTCAGTACTTC.

The chain is built from TRBV27 and TRBJ1-1; D may be TRBD1 (6 bases). The CDR3 consists of 13 residues. Looked up from germline, CDR1 is MNHEY and CDR2 is SMNVEV (reference sequence). Between the trimmed V and J ends, which lost 5 bases and 6 bases, there was a span of 13 bases. CDR3 loop: CASSPVGAPEAFF. In nucleotides, the CDR3 is TGTGCCAGCAGTCCCGTGGGGGCCCCTGAAGCTTTCTTT.

The rearrangement uses TRBV5-1 and TRBJ2-7, with a weak D call TRBD1 (6 bases). Trimming took off 4 bases at V and 1 base at J, with 15 bases between the two ends. Per the germline V gene, CDR1 is SGHRS and CDR2 is YFSETQ. The CDR3 has 15 amino acids. Here the CDR3 reads CASSLTGSRSYEQYF. CDR3 DNA sequence: TGCGCCAGCAGCCTCACAGGGTCGCGGTCCTACGAGCAGTACTTC.

The chain couples TRBV2 to TRBJ2-3, with 9 bases fitting TRBD2. The germline V gene has CDR1 SNHLY and CDR2 FYNNEI. The trim removed 3 bases at V and 1 base at J, leaving 2 bases unmatched. The CDR3 covers 15 residues. CDR3 region: CASSDGTSRTDTQYF. In nucleotides, the CDR3 is TGTGCCAGCAGTGACGGGACTAGCCGCACAGATACGCAGTATTTT.

The chain is built from TRBV5-1 and TRBJ2-7; 9 nucleotides match TRBD2. The length of the CDR3 is 15 residues. V lost 2 bases and J lost 3; bases outside the gene matches: 6. CDR1 is SGHRS and CDR2 is YFSETQ in the germline V gene. The CDR3 bases are TGCGCCAGCAGCTTCAGCGGGAGGCGGGGCTACGAGCAGTACTTC. Its protein product is CASSFSGRRGYEQYF.

This chain links TRBV5-8 with TRBJ2-7; D possibly corresponds to TRBD2 (5 bases). CDR1 is SGHTS and CDR2 is YDEGEE in the germline V gene. The V end lost 1 base, the J end lost 3 bases, and 8 bases lay between the germline ends. The CDR3 covers 13 residues. The CDR3 DNA reads TGTGCCAGCAGCTTGATCGGGATCTACGAGCAGTACGTC. This gives the protein CASSLIGIYEQYV.

The V call is TRBV27, the J call TRBJ2-1, with D tentatively TRBD2 (6 bases). There are 18 residues in the CDR3. V lost 3 bases to trimming and J lost 4 bases, with 22 bases between them. Germline assignment: CDR1 MNHEY and CDR2 SMNVEV (reference sequence). In DNA form, the CDR3 reads TGTGCCAGCAGTTTGGCCTCGGTCTTAGCGGTAGGTTACAATGAGCAGTTCTTC. Protein sequence: CASSLASVLAVGYNEQFF.

The rearrangement links TRBV7-9 to TRBJ2-3, with 7 bases fitting TRBD2. The CDR3 covers 14 residues. Germline V gene lookup returns CDR1 SEHNR and CDR2 FQNEAQ (reference sequence). V dropped 3 bases and J dropped 6; count of bases not matched to a gene: 6. CDR3 sequence reads: CASSLMRERDTQYF. The CDR3 DNA is TGTGCCAGCAGCTTGATGCGGGAGAGGGATACGCAGTATTTT.

This chain connects TRBV5-1 to TRBJ1-2; tentative D call: TRBD1 (6 bases). Germline assignment: CDR1 SGHRS and CDR2 YFSETQ. Trimming cost V 1 base and J 4 bases, with 11 bases left between them. The CDR3 extends over 14 amino acids. The CDR3 sequence: CASSLSGVSYGYTF. Written as DNA, the CDR3 is TGCGCCAGCAGCTTGTCAGGGGTTTCCTATGGCTACACCTTC.

This chain joins TRBV19 and TRBJ1-1, with 8 bases that match TRBD1. After removal of 7 bases from V and 5 bases from J, the junction contained 6 bases not matched to a gene. The CDR3 contains 13 residues. The germline V gene has CDR1 LNHDA and CDR2 SQIVND (reference sequence). CDR3 amino acids: CASTWTGTTEAFF. The DNA for the CDR3 is TGTGCCAGTACCTGGACAGGGACTACTGAAGCTTTCTTT.

The chain is built from TRBV29-1 and TRBJ2-3; TRBD1 might be the D (5 bases). The CDR3 covers 13 residues. Germline CDR1 reads SQVTM; CDR2 reads ANQGSEA. The CDR3 protein is CSLHPGSTDTQYF. Here the CDR3 DNA reads TGCAGTCTTCACCCAGGGAGCACAGATACGCAGTATTTT.

V is TRBV19 and J is TRBJ2-5; the match to TRBD1 covers 9 bases. From germline, CDR1 is LNHDA and CDR2 SQIVND (reference sequence). This CDR3 contains 14 residues. J lost 7 bases, V lost 4 bases, and 7 bases had no gene match. CDR3 nucleotides: TGTGCCAGTAGTACGGGGGGACAGGGAGGGACCCAGTACTTC. As protein: CASSTGGQGGTQYF.

The CDR3 region has the DNA TGTGCCAGCAGATCAAGCGGGAGCGCAGAGACCCAGTACTTC. Translating it yields CASRSSGSAETQYF. The rearrangement uses TRBV11-3 and TRBJ2-5; 8 positions match TRBD2. The junction had 7 bases not matched to a gene; V was cut back by 6 bases and J by 4 bases. CDR3 length: 14 residues. Germline V CDR1 and CDR2: SGHNT, YENEEA.

The CDR3 is CSVDRGVGSYNEQFF. The CDR3 DNA reads as TGCAGCGTTGATCGGGGGGTAGGGTCCTACAATGAGCAGTTCTTC. V and J are TRBV29-1 and TRBJ2-1; TRBD2 matches at 7 bases. The V gene's germline CDR1 is SQVTM and CDR2 ANQGSEA. The CDR3 totals 15 residues. V was pared by 3 bases and J by 1 base, with 6 bases of the junction left unmatched.

The chain is built from TRBV19 and TRBJ2-5; weak D call: TRBD1 (6 bases). The germline V gene has CDR1 LNHDA and CDR2 SQIVND (reference sequence). The CDR3 runs to 14 residues. Trimming took 7 bases from V and 5 from J, leaving 17 bases between them. The CDR3 spells CASTEVAGVETQYF. CDR3 sequence (DNA): TGTGCCAGTACCGAGGTGGCAGGGGTGGAGACCCAGTACTTC.

V is TRBV6-5 and J is TRBJ2-2; D perhaps matches TRBD2 (5 bases). The germline V gene encodes CDR1 MNHEY and CDR2 SVGAGI. This CDR3 is 14 amino acids long. The V end was cut by 0 bases, the J end by 4 bases, with 6 bases between. The CDR3 nucleotides are TGTGCCAGCAGTTACTCTACTAGCACCGGGGAGCTGTTTTTT. Translated: CASSYSTSTGELFF.

The gene calls are TRBV4-2 and TRBJ2-7, with D perhaps TRBD2 (6 bases). V was cut by 1 base and J by 4 bases, with 11 bases left in between. The germline V gene encodes CDR1 LGHNA and CDR2 YNFKEQ. CDR3 length: 14 amino acids. The CDR3 sequence is CASSQGGSGYEQYF. The CDR3 nucleotides read TGTGCCAGCAGCCAAGGAGGGAGCGGGTACGAGCAGTACTTC.

The rearrangement links TRBV19 to TRBJ1-2; no firm D call. CDR3 length equals 14 residues. The V end was cut by 8 bases, the J end by 0 bases, with 13 bases between. Germline assignment: CDR1 LNHDA and CDR2 SQIVND (reference sequence). In nucleotides, the CDR3 is TGTGCCAGTGAGCTTCGGGAAGCTAACTATGGCTACACCTTC. Its protein is CASELREANYGYTF.

V usage is TRBV19 and J usage is TRBJ1-1; 7 bases map to TRBD1. Trimming removed 4 bases from V and 4 bases from J; junction bases left unmatched: 6. CDR3 size: 14 residues. Germline CDR1 is LNHDA and CDR2 is SQIVND (reference sequence). The CDR3 coding sequence is TGTGCCAGTAGTAAGTCCGGGGACAGCACTGAAGCTTTCTTT. Translating gives CASSKSGDSTEAFF. Looking up the rest from reference TRBV19 and TRBJ1-1 gives the full variable domain: DGGITQSPKYLFRKEGQNVTLSCEQNLNHDAMYWYRQDPGQGLRLIYYSQIVNDFQKGDIAEGYSVSREKKESFPLTVTSAQKNPTAFYLCASSKSGDSTEAFFGQGTRLTVV.

The chain couples TRBV6-1 to TRBJ2-2; D is perhaps TRBD1 (6 bases). The germline V gene encodes CDR1 MNHNS and CDR2 SASEGT. The CDR3 extends over 14 amino acids. Trimming pared 8 bases from V and 4 bases from J, leaving 14 bases between. Here the CDR3 DNA reads TGTGCCAGCTCGGACAGACGGAGCACCGGGGAGCTGTTTTTT. It specifies CASSDRRSTGELFF.

The CDR3 here is CASSYRLAGTYEQYF. The CDR3 nucleotides are TGTGCCAGCAGTTATCGTCTAGCGGGAACCTACGAGCAGTACTTC. J is TRBJ2-7 and V is TRBV27, with 9 bases that match TRBD2. CDR1 is MNHEY, CDR2 SMNVEV, per germline (reference sequence). This CDR3 has 15 amino acids. The ends lost 4 bases at V and 2 bases at J; junction bases unmatched: 6.

The gene calls are TRBV5-1 and TRBJ2-1; 9 bases align to TRBD2. CDR3 length: 16 amino acids. J gave up 0 bases and V 4 bases, and 5 bases lay outside the gene matches. Germline assignment: CDR1 SGHRS and CDR2 YFSETQ. The CDR3, as DNA: TGCGCCAGCAGCCGACAGACTAGCGGCTCCTACAATGAGCAGTTCTTC. Its translation: CASSRQTSGSYNEQFF.

V usage is TRBV7-3 and J usage is TRBJ2-1, with D possibly TRBD2 on 6 matching bases. The germline gives CDR1 SGHTA, CDR2 FQGTGA. The ends were cut back, 0 bases at V and 2 bases at J, with 14 bases in the middle. This CDR3 is 17 amino acids long. This CDR3 reads CASSLTGGSGAYNEQFF. For the CDR3, the DNA is TGTGCCAGCAGCTTAACTGGCGGTAGCGGTGCCTACAATGAGCAGTTCTTC.

CDR3 nucleotides: TGCGCCAGCAGCTTGAGACAGGGGGCCCACGAGCAGTACTTC. Translation gives CASSLRQGAHEQYF. The J gene is TRBJ2-7, the V gene TRBV5-1; 10 bases are a match to TRBD1. Germline V lookup: CDR1 SGHRS, CDR2 YFSETQ. V lost 1 base and J lost 5; bases outside the gene matches: 3. The CDR3 has 14 amino acids.